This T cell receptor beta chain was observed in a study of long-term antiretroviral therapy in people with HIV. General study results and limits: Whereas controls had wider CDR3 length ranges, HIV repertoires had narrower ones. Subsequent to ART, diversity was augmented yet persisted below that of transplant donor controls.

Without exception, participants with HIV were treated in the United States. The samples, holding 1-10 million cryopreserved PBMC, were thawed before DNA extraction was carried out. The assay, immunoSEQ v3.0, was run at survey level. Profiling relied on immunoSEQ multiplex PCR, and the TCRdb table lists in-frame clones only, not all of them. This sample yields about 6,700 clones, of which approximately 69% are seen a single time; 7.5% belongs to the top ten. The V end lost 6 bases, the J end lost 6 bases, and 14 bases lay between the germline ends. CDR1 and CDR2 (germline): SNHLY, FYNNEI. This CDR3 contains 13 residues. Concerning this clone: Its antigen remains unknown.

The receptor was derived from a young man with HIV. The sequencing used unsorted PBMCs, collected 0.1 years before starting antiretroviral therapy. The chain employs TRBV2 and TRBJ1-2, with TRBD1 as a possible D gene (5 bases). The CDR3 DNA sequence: TGTGCCAGCAGGGACACAGAATTTGATGGCTACACCTTC. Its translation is CASRDTEFDGYTF.